This record concerns one T cell receptor (beta chain) sequence. Its antigen remains undetermined. Base qualities are not at hand, and no much larger clone is one base apart. The CDR3 goes from the cysteine to the phenylalanine over 17 residues. Only the CDR3 region is kept as DNA, spanning 51 bases read in frame from base 1. V loses 2 bases at its end and J loses 2 bases; junction bases beyond the gene matches: 5. The germline V gene (reference sequence) specifies DFQATT as CDR1 and SNEGSKA as CDR2. This specimen belongs to a study of blood T cells in healthy people across ages (dated by TCRdb to 2014 to 2015). Concerning the study at large: In model experiments, roughly one uniquely barcoded TCR beta cDNA molecule per two T cells was captured by template switching. Using deep sequencing normalized with unique cDNA molecular identifiers, the study measured how TCR beta repertoire diversity changes with age. Donors were grouped into four age groups: young (average roughly 15 years), middle-aged (roughly 38), aged (around 56) and long-lived (approximately 75). Donors of different ages were randomly distributed across sequencing lanes to avoid experimental bias. For two donors (one aged 18 to 30 and one aged 80 or older), the study analyzed two additional independent replicas of 1 million unique cDNA reads from the same blood draw.

The investigation overall reported the following: As age increased, observed TCR beta diversity per million T cells dropped in a roughly linear way, and a significant reduction was already evident by age about 36. Conclusive comparison of naive and antigen-experienced compartments was prevented by the profiling of bulk unsorted PBMCs. Estimates of total diversity from one million sequenced T cells were regarded as lower bounds and underestimates. Because donor CMV infection status was unknown, age-related changes in expanded clonotypes were potentially confounded. There was a strong correlation between observed TCR beta diversity and the percentage of naive T cells measured by flow cytometry. Compared with the aged group, more naive CD4+ T cells, fewer expanded clones and increased TCR diversity were shown by the long-lived group, suggesting age selection.

Library preparation was by 5' RACE. Sequencer: Illumina HiSeq 2500. A second PCR of about 6 to 12 cycles was run with a J-beta primer mix and a sample-barcoded 5' primer. Each TCR beta cDNA molecule received a unique molecular identifier from a template-switch 5' adaptor carrying 12 random nucleotides. Each sample yielded at least 2.5 million CDR3-containing paired-end reads. The Mint cDNA synthesis kit, primed by a TRBC-specific oligonucleotide, was used to synthesize first-strand cDNA from all RNA. Following uracil-DNA glycosylase treatment, all cDNA underwent a first 18-cycle PCR with the universal primers M1SS and BC2_uni_R. The authors processed their data as follows. Normalization of each sample was performed by random selection of 1 million high-quality reads, each carrying a distinct molecular identifier. Reads sharing molecular identifiers were discarded rather than binned into consensus sequences. MiTCR, set to a Q25 quality threshold and the strictest error-elimination algorithm, was used for CDR3 identification, clonotype clustering and error correction. Lower-bound total TCR beta diversity was estimated with a nonparametric unseen species model using Euler transformation. TCRdb itself trimmed the public reads at Q25 with fastp, ran MiXCR and retained productive beta chains. When rows share a CDR3 protein, they turn into one entry using the most common DNA and genes. The V and J calls, along with clone size, are taken from TCRdb and not from the paper's own processing. The sample table holds about 1.4 million distinct CDR3 sequences, of which approximately 59% were seen once. Roughly 6.3% of the sample is in the top ten clones.

The donors were 40 or so Caucasian individuals from Russia, aged roughly 6 to 100 years, who were systemically healthy. Roughly 10 milliliters of peripheral blood were drawn from each donor into EDTA-treated Vacutainer tubes. Ficoll-Paque density-gradient centrifugation was used to isolate PBMCs, with at least 7 million per sample. Trizol reagent was used to extract total RNA from the PBMCs, yielding at least 5 micrograms per sample. Naive CD45RAhigh/CD27high T cell percentages were measured by flow cytometry on a PBMC aliquot from every donor. This clonotype was sampled from a man younger than 30 in good health. The sample consisted of blood. The sequence links TRBV20-1 to TRBJ2-1, with 14 middle bases fitting TRBD2. Read as DNA, the sequence is TGCAGTGCTAGATCACGACTAGCGGGGGGGACCTACAATGAGCAGTTCTTC. Translated, this gives CSARSRLAGGTYNEQFF.